This passage covers 16 T cell receptor beta chains from one sample sequenced in a study of blood T cell repertoires in COVID-19. Clones were sequenced by immunoSEQ multiplex PCR, and TCRdb holds only the in-frame ones, with some missing. The table records a few hundred thousand clones, roughly 85% of them present only once. Input material: PBMCs or T cells enriched from blood (not recorded which). Receptor source: a woman between 45 and 65 years old who had recovered from COVID-19.

The chain joins TRBV5-1 to TRBJ1-6, with D uncertain. Deletions cut 3 bases from V and 8 bases from J, with 15 bases between. Germline CDR1 is SGHRS and CDR2 is YFSETQ. The CDR3 is made up of 15 amino acids. The CDR3 protein is CASSSRPAGDSPLHF. The CDR3 DNA is TGCGCCAGCAGCTCTAGGCCAGCGGGTGATTCACCCCTCCACTTT.

This clone appeared once. The rearrangement links TRBV29-1 to TRBJ1-1, with D perhaps matching TRBD1 (5 bases). Germline CDR1 reads SQVTM; CDR2 reads ANQGSEA. The CDR3 has 13 amino acids. V was cut by 5 bases and J by 5 bases, with 15 bases left in between. The CDR3 coding sequence is TGCAGCGTTCCGTCAGGGAGGTCTACTGAAGCTTTCTTT. Amino acid sequence: CSVPSGRSTEAFF.

This sequence joins TRBV24-1 and TRBJ1-1; D remains unclear. Germline lookup yields CDR1 KGHDR and CDR2 SFDVKD. This CDR3 has 13 amino acids. Trimming took 8 bases from V and 7 from J, leaving 16 bases between them. CDR3 DNA: TGTGCCACCAAGGGTCCGGGAAAAAGTGAAGCTTTCTTT. As protein: CATKGPGKSEAFF.

The V and J genes are TRBV6-5 and TRBJ1-2; D is ambiguous. V was cut by 8 bases and J by 2 bases, with 6 bases left in between. There are 11 residues in the CDR3. Germline CDR1 is MNHEY and CDR2 is SVGAGI. The CDR3 loop reads CASSLNYGYTF. The DNA of the CDR3 is TGTGCCAGCTCACTGAACTATGGCTACACCTTC.

V is TRBV6-5 and J is TRBJ1-5, with D possibly matching TRBD1 (6 bases). Trimming pared 6 bases from V and 3 bases from J, leaving 9 bases between. The germline V gene encodes CDR1 MNHEY and CDR2 SVGAGI. The CDR3 totals 13 residues. This chain's CDR3 is CASRWTVNQPQHF. CDR3 bases: TGTGCCAGCAGATGGACAGTCAATCAGCCCCAGCATTTT.

The chain recombines TRBV9 with TRBJ2-1, with a possible D match to TRBD2 (6 bases). The V gene lost 3 bases and the J gene lost 7 bases, with 14 bases spanning the gap. This CDR3 region has 14 residues. From germline, CDR1 is SGDLS and CDR2 YYNGEE. CDR3 protein: CASSGGERVNEQFF. DNA of the CDR3: TGTGCCAGCAGCGGCGGGGAGAGGGTAAATGAGCAGTTCTTC.

V usage is TRBV4-1 and J usage is TRBJ1-2, with 9 bases lining up with TRBD1. CDR1 and CDR2 (germline): MGHRA, YSYEKL. Losses at the gene ends were 2 bases for V and 4 bases for J; bases not matched to a gene: 11. The CDR3 runs to 17 residues. The CDR3 nucleotides are TGCGCCAGCAGCCAACTCCTACAGGGGGCGAGGTCCTATGGCTACACCTTC. Translating gives CASSQLLQGARSYGYTF.

V gene TRBV5-6 combines with J gene TRBJ1-1; D possibly corresponds to TRBD1 (5 bases). This CDR3 comprises 18 residues. Trimming cost V 0 bases and J 0 bases, with 18 bases left between them. Germline V gives CDR1 SGHDT, CDR2 YYEEEE. The CDR3 here is CASSLDIAGRVMNTEAFF. CDR3 nucleotide sequence: TGTGCCAGCAGCTTGGATATCGCAGGGAGGGTTATGAACACTGAAGCTTTCTTT.

The chain couples TRBV28 to TRBJ2-5; 8 bases fit TRBD1. With 4 bases clipped from V and 1 base from J, the junction kept 5 bases outside the gene matches. The germline CDR1 and CDR2 sequences are MDHEN and SYDVKM. The CDR3 runs to 15 residues. The CDR3 region is CASSSRTGIQETQYF. CDR3 in DNA: TGTGCCAGCAGTTCTCGGACAGGGATCCAAGAGACCCAGTACTTC.

CDR3 in DNA: TGCGCCAGCAGGTTAGCGGGAGGGGGTGCAGATACGCAGTATTTT. Its translation is CASRLAGGGADTQYF. The chain has TRBV10-2 and TRBJ2-3; TRBD2 matches 11 bases. V trimming: 6 bases; J trimming: 4 bases; junction bases outside the gene matches: 6. The length of the CDR3 is 15 residues. Germline loops: CDR1 WSHSY, CDR2 SAAADI.

The genes are TRBV4-1 and TRBJ1-2; 8 bases line up with TRBD1. Trimming at V came to 2 bases and at J to 1 base, leaving 9 bases not matched to a gene. The CDR3 contains 17 residues. Germline CDR1 MGHRA, CDR2 YSYEKL. The CDR3 here is CASSQRDGTGGNYGYTF. The CDR3 DNA reads as TGCGCCAGCAGCCAACGCGATGGGACAGGAGGTAACTATGGCTACACCTTC.

The V call is TRBV10-2, the J call TRBJ1-5; the D gene is possibly TRBD1 (6 bases). CDR3 length: 15 residues. CDR1 and CDR2 (germline): WSHSY, SAAADI. V dropped 6 bases and J dropped 0 bases, with 12 bases sitting between them. The CDR3 nucleotides read TGCGCCAGCAGGATGGACAGTTATAGCAATCAGCCCCAGCATTTT. Translating it yields CASRMDSYSNQPQHF.

This chain links TRBV30 with TRBJ2-7; tentative D call: TRBD1 (5 bases). The germline gives CDR1 GTSNPN, CDR2 SVGIG (reference sequence). The CDR3 is 14 amino acids. The V gene lost 0 bases and the J gene lost 6 bases, with 15 bases spanning the gap. The chain's CDR3 is CAWSVGAGSLEQYF. The CDR3 DNA reads as TGTGCCTGGAGTGTAGGGGCAGGCTCTCTCGAGCAGTACTTC. Full variable domain (rest looked up from reference TRBV30 and TRBJ2-7): SQTIHQWPATLVQPVGSPLSLECTVEGTSNPNLYWYRQAAGRGLQLLFYSVGIGQISSEVPQNLSASRPQDRQFILSSKKLLLSDSGFYLCAWSVGAGSLEQYFGPGTRLTVT.

The chain is built from TRBV29-1 and TRBJ1-1; 8 bases align to TRBD1. The CDR3 has 14 residues. Per germline, CDR1 SQVTM and CDR2 ANQGSEA. The J segment lost 4 bases and the V segment lost 4 bases, leaving 8 bases of the junction unmatched. The CDR3 DNA reads as TGCAGCGTTGGCTACAGGGGGATAAGCACTGAAGCTTTCTTT. Translated, it gives CSVGYRGISTEAFF.

This rearrangement joins TRBV19 to TRBJ2-5, with TRBD2 identical over 8 bases. The germline CDR1 and CDR2 sequences are LNHDA and SQIVND (reference sequence). V dropped 7 bases and J dropped 5; count of bases not matched to a gene: 9. This CDR3 region has 14 residues. The chain's CDR3 is CASMPAGGGETQYF. The CDR3 DNA reads as TGTGCCAGTATGCCGGCGGGAGGCGGGGAGACCCAGTACTTC. The complete variable domain, with remaining parts taken from reference TRBV19 and TRBJ2-5, reads DGGITQSPKYLFRKEGQNVTLSCEQNLNHDAMYWYRQDPGQGLRLIYYSQIVNDFQKGDIAEGYSVSREKKESFPLTVTSAQKNPTAFYLCASMPAGGGETQYFGPGTRLLVL.

This chain links TRBV7-9 with TRBJ1-1; the D gene is possibly TRBD1 (5 bases). This CDR3 has 14 residues. V was trimmed by 5 bases and J by 3 bases, leaving 13 bases between them. Germline CDR1 and CDR2: SEHNR and FQNEAQ (reference sequence). The CDR3 is CASSPPGGDTEAFF. The CDR3 DNA reads as TGTGCCAGCAGCCCGCCTGGGGGGGACACTGAAGCTTTCTTT.